A selection of T cell receptor beta chains follows, all from one sample in a study of identical twins. TCRdb re-called the 5' RACE reads with MiXCR, one entry per CDR3 protein. This table holds around 250,000 distinct CDR3 sequences, around 8% found once. This same sample was also part of a study on yellow fever vaccine responses in identical twins.

Source material: CD8+ T cells sorted from blood. The receptors were gathered from a young woman in good health. Both conserved end residues are part of each CDR3. Fields, in order: J gene, D gene, clone size, V gene, CDR3 protein, CDR3 DNA. A D gene is named only where the DNA matches it firmly. Expanded clones get a size class; other rows say once, few or many, or leave the size out.

J gene: TRBJ2-4; D gene: NA; clone size: many; V gene: TRBV10-3; CDR3 protein: CAISESGGEPKNIQYF; CDR3 DNA: TGTGCCATCAGTGAGTCTGGGGGAGAACCCAAAAACATTCAGTACTTC
J gene: TRBJ2-5; D gene: TRBD1; clone size: NA; V gene: TRBV7-9; CDR3 protein: CASSLRGQFQETQYF; CDR3 DNA: TGTGCCAGCAGCTTAAGGGGGCAGTTCCAAGAGACCCAGTACTTC
J gene: TRBJ2-2; D gene: NA; clone size: many; V gene: TRBV6-4; CDR3 protein: CASSDGSVGELFF; CDR3 DNA: TGTGCCAGCAGTGACGGCTCCGTCGGGGAGCTGTTTTTT
J gene: TRBJ2-1; D gene: TRBD1; clone size: few; V gene: TRBV4-3; CDR3 protein: CASSQAQDRGLYNEQFF; CDR3 DNA: TGCGCCAGCAGCCAAGCCCAGGACAGGGGGCTCTACAATGAGCAGTTCTTC
J gene: TRBJ2-2; D gene: TRBD2; clone size: few; V gene: TRBV7-2; CDR3 protein: CASSAGLAVGELFF; CDR3 DNA: TGTGCCAGCAGCGCGGGACTAGCTGTCGGGGAGCTGTTTTTT
J gene: TRBJ2-5; D gene: TRBD1; clone size: few; V gene: TRBV29-1; CDR3 protein: CSERTGVLETQYF; CDR3 DNA: TGCAGCGAACGGACAGGGGTACTCGAGACCCAGTACTTC
J gene: TRBJ2-3; D gene: TRBD1; clone size: many; V gene: TRBV10-3; CDR3 protein: CAISESPGQGWTDTQYF; CDR3 DNA: TGTGCCATCAGTGAGTCTCCGGGACAGGGGTGGACAGATACGCAGTATTTT
J gene: TRBJ2-2; D gene: TRBD2; clone size: many; V gene: TRBV20-1; CDR3 protein: CSARDRGAGELFF; CDR3 DNA: TGCAGTGCTAGAGATCGGGGGGCCGGGGAGCTGTTTTTT
J gene: TRBJ2-7; D gene: TRBD1; clone size: once; V gene: TRBV13; CDR3 protein: CASSLDGQDSYEQYF; CDR3 DNA: TGTGCCAGCAGCTTAGACGGACAGGACTCCTACGAGCAGTACTTC
J gene: TRBJ2-5; D gene: NA; clone size: few; V gene: TRBV10-2; CDR3 protein: CASGQGTQETQYF; CDR3 DNA: TGCGCCAGCGGCCAGGGGACCCAAGAGACCCAGTACTTC
J gene: TRBJ2-3; D gene: NA; clone size: many; V gene: TRBV7-9; CDR3 protein: CASSSGTDTQYF; CDR3 DNA: TGTGCCAGCAGCTCTGGCACAGATACGCAGTATTTT
J gene: TRBJ2-3; D gene: TRBD2; clone size: many; V gene: TRBV9; CDR3 protein: CASSVGTSADTQYF; CDR3 DNA: TGTGCCAGCAGCGTTGGGACTAGCGCAGATACGCAGTATTTT
J gene: TRBJ2-3; D gene: NA; clone size: few; V gene: TRBV27; CDR3 protein: CASSLNPLPDTQYF; CDR3 DNA: TGTGCCAGCAGTTTAAACCCCCTCCCCGATACGCAGTATTTT
J gene: TRBJ2-3; D gene: NA; clone size: few; V gene: TRBV7-8; CDR3 protein: CASSLDPDTGTDTQYF; CDR3 DNA: TGTGCCAGCAGCTTAGACCCAGATACAGGAACAGATACGCAGTATTTT